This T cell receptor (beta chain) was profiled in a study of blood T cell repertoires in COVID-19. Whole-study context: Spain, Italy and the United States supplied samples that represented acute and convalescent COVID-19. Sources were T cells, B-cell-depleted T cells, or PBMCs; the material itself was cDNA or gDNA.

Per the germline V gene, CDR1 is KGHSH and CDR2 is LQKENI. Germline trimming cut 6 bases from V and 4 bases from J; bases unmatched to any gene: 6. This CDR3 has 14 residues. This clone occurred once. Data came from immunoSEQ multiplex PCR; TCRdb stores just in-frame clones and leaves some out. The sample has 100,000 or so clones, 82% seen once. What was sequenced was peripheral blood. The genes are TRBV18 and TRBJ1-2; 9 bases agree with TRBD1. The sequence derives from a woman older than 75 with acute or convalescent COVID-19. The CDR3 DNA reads TGTGCCAGCTCTGAGACAGGGGGGGTCTATGGCTACACCTTC. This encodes CASSETGGVYGYTF.